These 26 T cell receptor beta chains came from one sample sequenced in a study of T cell repertoires in cytomegalovirus infection. These TCRs' antigens remain unknown. TCRdb re-called the reads with MiXCR, one entry per CDR3 protein. Of some 800,000 distinct CDR3 sequences listed, around 29% were seen once; the top ten hold around 13%. The sample here was cultured CD8+ T cells from PBMCs, taken from culture after CMV antigen stimulation. These receptor sequences come from a human donor in good health (CMV status not recorded). Some clones in this sample may be carry-over from other donors' samples.

The J gene is TRBJ2-3, the V gene TRBV6-6, with 11 bases matching TRBD2. Germline CDR1 MNHNY, CDR2 SVGAGI (reference sequence). With 6 bases clipped from V and 2 bases from J, the junction kept 4 bases outside the gene matches. The CDR3 length is 15 residues. This CDR3 reads CASRLAGGYTDTQYF. CDR3 nucleotide sequence: TGTGCCAGCAGGCTAGCGGGGGGTTACACAGATACGCAGTATTTT.

The table lists this clonotype with a few counts. The chain is built from TRBV6-2 or TRBV6-3 and TRBJ1-1, with 8 bases identical to TRBD1. Germline CDR1 MNHEY, CDR2 SVGEGT. The CDR3 totals 15 residues. V gave up 2 bases and J gave up 3 bases; unmatched junction bases: 5. The CDR3 DNA reads TGTGCCAGCAGTTACGCAGGGGGCACCTACACTGAAGCTTTCTTT. It translates to CASSYAGGTYTEAFF.

This sequence joins TRBV5-1 and TRBJ2-7; tentative D call: TRBD1 (6 bases). Deletions cut 0 bases from V and 3 bases from J, with 10 bases between. The CDR3 contains 14 residues. Germline lookup yields CDR1 SGHRS and CDR2 YFSETQ. The CDR3, as DNA: TGCGCCAGCAGCTTGGGTGGGGGCAACTACGAGCAGTACTTC. This gives the protein CASSLGGGNYEQYF.

J is TRBJ1-1 and V is TRBV19, with D uncertain. V was trimmed by 3 bases and J by 7 bases, leaving 21 bases between them. Looked up from germline, CDR1 is LNHDA and CDR2 is SQIVND (reference sequence). CDR3 length: 16 residues. CDR3 protein: CASSMVEGEGLFEAFF. CDR3 DNA sequence: TGTGCCAGTAGTATGGTGGAGGGCGAGGGTCTTTTTGAAGCTTTCTTT. Full variable domain (missing parts from reference TRBV19 and TRBJ1-1): DGGITQSPKYLFRKEGQNVTLSCEQNLNHDAMYWYRQDPGQGLRLIYYSQIVNDFQKGDIAEGYSVSREKKESFPLTVTSAQKNPTAFYLCASSMVEGEGLFEAFFGQGTRLTVV.

The chain is built from TRBV19 and TRBJ1-1, with D uncertain. CDR3 length equals 15 residues. The V end was cut by 4 bases, the J end by 0 bases, with 12 bases between. From germline, CDR1 is LNHDA and CDR2 SQIVND (reference sequence). The CDR3 DNA sequence: TGTGCCAGTAGTACACCTAGGGAGATGAACACTGAAGCTTTCTTT. It encodes CASSTPREMNTEAFF.

The rearrangement links TRBV7-9 to TRBJ2-2; weak D call: TRBD2 (5 bases). The CDR3 spans 16 residues. From germline, CDR1 is SEHNR and CDR2 FQNEAQ (reference sequence). V was trimmed by 1 base and J by 1 base, leaving 10 bases between them. CDR3 sequence reads: CASSLGFSVNTGELFF. Here the CDR3 DNA reads TGTGCCAGCAGCTTAGGCTTTAGCGTGAACACCGGGGAGCTGTTTTTT.

This clonotype was seen a single time. The gene calls are TRBV6-5 and TRBJ2-3; D possibly corresponds to TRBD2 (6 bases). With 1 base removed from V and 5 bases from J, the gap between germline ends came to 19 bases. There are 17 residues in the CDR3. Germline V gene sequence: CDR1 MNHEY, CDR2 SVGAGI. In DNA, the CDR3 is TGTGCCAGCAGTTACTGGAACGGAGGACTAAGGGTAGATACGCAGTATTTT. It encodes CASSYWNGGLRVDTQYF.

This clonotype was recorded a few times. This rearrangement joins TRBV5-1 to TRBJ2-1; tentatively, D is TRBD1 (5 bases). Germline V gives CDR1 SGHRS, CDR2 YFSETQ. The germline V and J ends were trimmed by 0 bases and 1 base, with 11 bases remaining between them. This CDR3 contains 16 residues. CDR3 coding DNA: TGCGCCAGCAGCTTGGAGAGGACACCTTCCTACAATGAGCAGTTCTTC. Residues: CASSLERTPSYNEQFF.

The chain couples TRBV5-1 to TRBJ2-2, with 11 nucleotides matching TRBD2. The CDR3 is made up of 18 amino acids. With V trimmed by 1 base and J by 0 bases, 5 bases remained unmatched. Germline lookup yields CDR1 SGHRS and CDR2 YFSETQ. The CDR3 DNA reads as TGCGCCAGCAGCTTGTCTAGCGGGGGGTTCACGAACACCGGGGAGCTGTTTTTT. This sequence encodes CASSLSSGGFTNTGELFF.

The chain is built from TRBV20-1 and TRBJ2-3, with 9 bases identical to TRBD1. Per germline, CDR1 DFQATT and CDR2 SNEGSKA (reference sequence). The CDR3 is 12 amino acids. The CDR3 nucleotides are TGCACAACAGGGGGCGTCACAGATACGCAGTATTTT. Translated, it gives CTTGGVTDTQYF.

In its sample, this clonotype was seen many times. This chain uses TRBV12-5 with TRBJ1-1; D gene uncertain. The V end was cut by 7 bases, the J end by 2 bases, with 5 bases between. CDR1 LGHNT and CDR2 FRNRAP come from the germline V gene. This CDR3 is built from 11 residues. CDR3 DNA sequence: TGTGCTAGTGCCTTAAACACTGAAGCTTTCTTT. This translates into CASALNTEAFF.

This clonotype was counted many times. The chain couples TRBV12-3 or TRBV12-4 to TRBJ2-1; D not resolved. Trimming shortened V by 6 bases and J by 12 bases, and 15 bases separated the two germline ends. The CDR3 length is 12 residues. CDR3 DNA: TGTGCCAGCAGCCTACCGGGTAGGTCGCAGTTCTTC. Encoded protein: CASSLPGRSQFF.

This clonotype was picked up a small number of times. The genes are TRBV7-9 and TRBJ1-2, with D possibly matching TRBD1 (5 bases). The germline V and J ends were trimmed by 6 bases and 4 bases, with 18 bases remaining between them. The CDR3 runs to 15 residues. Germline V gives CDR1 SEHNR, CDR2 FQNEAQ (reference sequence). The CDR3 DNA reads as TGTGCCAGCAGACCCGGGACCGGTTATATCTATGGCTACACCTTC. This encodes CASRPGTGYIYGYTF.

This clonotype was seen only a few times. This chain links TRBV19 with TRBJ2-2; 8 bases agree with TRBD2. CDR1 LNHDA and CDR2 SQIVND come from the germline V gene (reference sequence). V lost 7 bases and J lost 3; bases outside the gene matches: 4. The CDR3 sequence is 14 residues long. The CDR3 region is CASNPGGYTGELFF. The DNA of the CDR3 is TGTGCCAGTAATCCGGGGGGGTACACCGGGGAGCTGTTTTTT.

The rearrangement uses TRBV7-9 and TRBJ1-1, with a weak D call TRBD1 (5 bases). Per the germline V gene, CDR1 is SEHNR and CDR2 is FQNEAQ (reference sequence). The CDR3 is 15 residues long. Trimming took off 1 base at V and 3 bases at J, with 12 bases between the two ends. This chain's CDR3 is CASSLGGRGDTEAFF. For the CDR3, the DNA is TGTGCCAGCAGCTTAGGTGGGAGGGGAGACACTGAAGCTTTCTTT.

This clonotype was seen only a few times. At one end, the junction sequence differs from germline, possibly due to a read error. The chain recombines TRBV6-2 or TRBV6-3 with TRBJ1-2; D might be TRBD1 (5 bases). This CDR3 spans 11 amino acids. The germline V gene encodes CDR1 MNHEY and CDR2 SVGEGT. The CDR3 region is CASSYSSGTAF. CDR3 coding DNA: TGTGCCAGCAGTTACTCGTCTGGGACGGCCTTC.

Only a few counts were recorded for this clonotype. The rearrangement joins TRBV19 to TRBJ2-3; no firm D call. Germline CDR1 LNHDA, CDR2 SQIVND (reference sequence). Trimming stripped 5 bases from V and 2 bases from J, with 14 bases between. This CDR3 is 15 amino acids long. CDR3 sequence: CASSWAPRSTDTQYF. The CDR3 DNA follows: TGTGCCAGTAGTTGGGCACCGAGGTCCACAGATACGCAGTATTTT. Combining the CDR3 with reference TRBV19 and TRBJ2-3 gives the whole variable domain DGGITQSPKYLFRKEGQNVTLSCEQNLNHDAMYWYRQDPGQGLRLIYYSQIVNDFQKGDIAEGYSVSREKKESFPLTVTSAQKNPTAFYLCASSWAPRSTDTQYFGPGTRLTVL.

This chain connects TRBV7-6 to TRBJ1-5, with D possibly matching TRBD1 (5 bases). This CDR3 has 12 residues. CDR1 is SGHVS and CDR2 is FNYEAQ in the germline V gene. Trimming removed 5 bases at V and 10 bases at J, with 12 bases between. DNA for the CDR3: TGTGCCAGCAGCCCCTTCCAGGGACCCCAGCATTTT. Its translation is CASSPFQGPQHF.

The rearrangement uses TRBV4-1 and TRBJ2-3; 10 bases are shared with TRBD2. The germline CDR1 and CDR2 sequences are MGHRA and YSYEKL. The length of the CDR3 is 15 residues. The V and J ends lost 0 bases and 5 bases, in that order; junction bases with no gene match: 2. The CDR3 DNA reads TGCGCCAGCAGCCAAGAGCAGCGGGGGGGAGATACGCAGTATTTT. Translation gives CASSQEQRGGDTQYF.

This sequence joins TRBV2 and TRBJ1-6; weak D call: TRBD1 (5 bases). CDR3 length: 17 amino acids. The germline V gene has CDR1 SNHLY and CDR2 FYNNEI. Trimming shortened V by 2 bases and J by 10 bases, and 21 bases separated the two germline ends. CDR3 sequence (DNA): TGTGCCAGCAGTGAATCGGTCGGCGGGACGCATAGGTCACCCCTCCACTTT. Its protein is CASSESVGGTHRSPLHF.

The rearrangement links TRBV12-3 or TRBV12-4 to TRBJ1-6; D uncertain. This CDR3 has 18 amino acids. V was trimmed by 3 bases and J by 3 bases, leaving 18 bases between them. The CDR3 loop reads CASSFLVGRDNYNSPLHF. The CDR3, as DNA: TGTGCCAGCAGTTTCCTCGTGGGTCGGGATAACTATAATTCACCCCTCCACTTT.

The V call is TRBV12-3 or TRBV12-4, the J call TRBJ1-2; 9 bases line up with TRBD1. The CDR3 is 17 residues long. The V and J ends lost 3 bases and 4 bases, in that order; junction bases with no gene match: 12. CDR3 sequence: CASSFGTGTGLLYGYTF. The CDR3 DNA reads as TGTGCCAGCAGTTTCGGAACCGGGACAGGGTTACTCTATGGCTACACCTTC.

The J gene is TRBJ2-5, the V gene TRBV9; possible D gene TRBD2, 5 bases. This CDR3 spans 14 amino acids. V was cut by 0 bases and J by 4 bases, with 10 bases left in between. Looked up from germline, CDR1 is SGDLS and CDR2 is YYNGEE. The CDR3 reads CASSVATRPETQYF. The CDR3 region has the DNA TGTGCCAGCAGCGTAGCTACTAGACCAGAGACCCAGTACTTC.

There are many counts of this clonotype. This sequence joins TRBV27 and TRBJ1-2; possibly TRBD1 for D (5 bases). V gave up 8 bases and J gave up 0 bases, with 16 bases separating them. The germline CDR1 and CDR2 sequences are MNHEY and SMNVEV (reference sequence). This CDR3 region has 15 residues. CDR3 nucleotides: TGTGCCAGCCGAAAGGGGCCGATGTCTAACTATGGCTACACCTTC. Translating it yields CASRKGPMSNYGYTF.

A few counts support this clonotype. This rearrangement joins TRBV15 to TRBJ2-7; D unclear. Per the germline V gene, CDR1 is LNHNV and CDR2 is YYDKDF (reference sequence). CDR3 length: 15 amino acids. V shed 5 bases and J shed 3 bases, with 17 bases lying between them. CDR3 amino acids: CATSPRQGSVYEQYF. CDR3 in DNA: TGTGCCACCAGCCCGCGCCAAGGTTCGGTCTACGAGCAGTACTTC.

This clonotype was observed at least ten times. J is TRBJ1-4 and V is TRBV7-6; TRBD1 matches at 9 bases. Per the germline V gene, CDR1 is SGHVS and CDR2 is FNYEAQ. V dropped 5 bases and J dropped 0; count of bases not matched to a gene: 7. The CDR3 spans 17 residues. The CDR3 region has the DNA TGTGCCAGCAGCCGGCCGGGACAGGGTTCAACTAATGAAAAACTGTTTTTT. As protein: CASSRPGQGSTNEKLFF.